The 4 T cell receptor beta chains presented below share a single source sample, sequenced in a study of monozygotic twins with cystic fibrosis. The repertoire was sequenced with immunoSEQ multiplex PCR; TCRdb's copy has only in-frame clones and lacks some. The table lists about 36,000 clones, just over 90% of them singletons. The sequencing sample was made of blood. The receptors shown here come from a boy aged 2 to 9 with cystic fibrosis.

V gene TRBV13 combines with J gene TRBJ2-7, with 8 positions matching TRBD1. There are 14 residues in the CDR3. Germline lookup yields CDR1 PRHDT and CDR2 FYEKMQ (reference sequence). Trimming took 5 bases from V and 3 from J; bases not matched to a gene: 6. CDR3 sequence (DNA): TGTGCCAGCAGCCAAACAGGGGGACGCTACGAGCAGTACTTC. Translation gives CASSQTGGRYEQYF.

The chain uses TRBV29-1 and TRBJ1-2; the D is unclear. The CDR3 loop spans 13 amino acids. Germline loops: CDR1 SQVTM, CDR2 ANQGSEA. V was shortened by 5 bases and J by 3 bases, with 13 bases between the two germline ends. CDR3 coding DNA: TGCAGCGTTTTCCCCCCTGCCGACTATGGCTACACCTTC. The encoded protein is CSVFPPADYGYTF.

This clone was counted a single time. This sequence joins TRBV6-5 and TRBJ1-5; D may be TRBD1 (5 bases). The V and J ends lost 10 bases and 3 bases respectively, with 16 bases between them. The CDR3 runs 14 residues. Per germline, CDR1 MNHEY and CDR2 SVGAGI. The CDR3 sequence: CATFTGDFNQPQHF. CDR3 sequence (DNA): TGTGCCACCTTTACGGGGGATTTCAATCAGCCCCAGCATTTT.

The chain combines TRBV19 with TRBJ1-5; D not resolved. V was trimmed by 6 bases and J by 4 bases, leaving 7 bases between them. Per germline, CDR1 LNHDA and CDR2 SQIVND (reference sequence). The CDR3 runs 12 residues. CDR3 coding DNA: TGTGCCAGTAGGACTCAGAATCAGCCCCAGCATTTT. Translated, it gives CASRTQNQPQHF.